These T cell receptor beta chains were read from a single sample in a study of T cell responses to AZD1222 COVID-19 vaccine. Measured with immunoSEQ multiplex PCR; TCRdb has only the in-frame clones, and not every one. Seen here are around 120,000 clones, around nine tenths observed once, and the top ten hold approximately 30%. The sequenced sample was peripheral blood, obtained on day 0 of AZD1222 vaccination. The source of these receptors is an adult in good health. Both conserved end residues are part of each CDR3. A D gene is named only where the DNA matches it firmly. The size entry is marked missing in some rows and otherwise reads once, few, many or a size class.

v_gene	d_gene	j_gene	abundance	CDR3aa	CDR3nt
TRBV19	NA	TRBJ1-5	NA	CASSSSGAWSNQPQHF	TGTGCCAGTAGTTCCTCAGGGGCTTGGAGTAATCAGCCCCAGCATTTT
TRBV28	NA	TRBJ1-6	NA	CASRFGLAGSSYNSPLHF	TGTGCCAGCAGATTCGGGCTCGCCGGTAGCTCCTATAATTCACCCCTCCACTTT
TRBV9	TRBD2	TRBJ2-1	NA	CASSAPRASGLDNEQFF	TGTGCCAGCAGCGCCCCTCGGGCTAGCGGCCTGGACAATGAGCAGTTCTTC
TRBV3-1/TRBV3-2	NA	TRBJ2-2	NA	CASSPRTARGLTGELFF	TGTGCCAGCAGCCCTCGGACTGCTCGGGGACTCACCGGGGAGCTGTTTTTT
TRBV2	NA	TRBJ2-7	NA	CASSAGGTVPPQGVQYF	TGTGCCAGCAGTGCGGGGGGCACGGTTCCTCCCCAGGGAGTGCAGTACTTC
TRBV11-1	TRBD1	TRBJ2-5	NA	CASTIGTVQETQYF	TGTGCCAGCACCATAGGGACAGTCCAAGAGACCCAGTACTTC
TRBV24-1	NA	TRBJ2-5	NA	CATSARGETQYF	TGTGCCACCAGCGCTAGGGGAGAGACCCAGTACTTC
TRBV21-1	NA	TRBJ1-2	NA	CASRCKVGQGVYRNYGYTF	TGTGCCAGCAGATGCAAAGTAGGACAGGGGGTATACCGTAACTATGGCTACACCTTC
TRBV4-3	NA	TRBJ1-1	NA	CASSQGRGWTEAFF	TGCGCCAGCAGCCAAGGTCGGGGGTGGACTGAAGCTTTCTTT
TRBV21-1	NA	TRBJ1-2	NA	CASSKSLLGQDYGYTF	TGTGCCAGCAGCAAATCTCTGCTGGGACAGGACTATGGCTACACCTTC
TRBV29-1	TRBD1	TRBJ1-1	NA	CSVEEGRQGVGGAFF	TGCAGCGTTGAAGAGGGGAGGCAGGGGGTCGGAGGAGCTTTCTTT
TRBV30	NA	TRBJ1-2	once	CAWDGYGYTF	TGTGCCTGGGACGGATATGGCTACACCTTC
TRBV5-1	TRBD2	TRBJ2-1	NA	CASMGLAGTEQFF	TGCGCCAGCATGGGACTAGCGGGAACTGAGCAGTTCTTC
TRBV5-1	TRBD2	TRBJ2-3	once	CASSPGLAGGSTDTQYF	TGCGCCAGCAGCCCGGGACTAGCGGGGGGGAGCACAGATACGCAGTATTTT
TRBV10-3	NA	TRBJ1-1	NA	CAISEWGGFTEAFF	TGTGCCATCAGTGAGTGGGGAGGTTTCACTGAAGCTTTCTTT
TRBV3-1/TRBV3-2	TRBD1	TRBJ1-2	NA	CASSQFILAGTGGHGYTF	TGTGCCAGCAGCCAATTTATACTAGCCGGGACAGGGGGCCATGGCTACACCTTC
TRBV7-7	NA	TRBJ1-6	NA	CASSLGKGGGTGNSPLHF	TGTGCTAGCAGCTTAGGGAAAGGGGGTGGTACAGGGAATTCACCCCTCCACTTT
TRBV11-3	NA	TRBJ2-5	NA	CASSAGRAEAETQYF	TGTGCCAGCAGCGCTGGCAGGGCGGAGGCAGAGACCCAGTACTTC
TRBV12-5	NA	TRBJ2-2	NA	CASGLMGPNTGELFF	TGTGCTAGTGGCCTAATGGGACCGAACACCGGGGAGCTGTTTTTT
TRBV15	NA	TRBJ1-1	NA	CATSRDPRSAAFF	TGTGCCACCAGCAGAGATCCTAGGTCTGCAGCTTTCTTT
TRBV18	NA	TRBJ2-6	few	CASSPDSGANVLTF	TGTGCCAGCTCACCTGACTCTGGGGCCAACGTCCTGACTTTC
TRBV19	NA	TRBJ2-2	NA	CASSIIGVVLANTGELFF	TGTGCCAGTAGTATTATCGGCGTCGTCCTAGCTAACACCGGGGAGCTGTTTTTT
TRBV7-3	NA	TRBJ1-5	NA	CASSQATILGQPQHF	TGTGCCAGCAGCCAGGCGACAATCCTAGGTCAGCCCCAGCATTTT
TRBV5-1	TRBD2	TRBJ2-3	NA	CASSLPDPSGSTDTQYF	TGCGCCAGCAGCTTGCCCGACCCTAGCGGCAGCACAGATACGCAGTATTTT
TRBV25-1	NA	TRBJ1-4	NA	CASSEQRQFNEKLFF	TGTGCCAGCAGTGAACAGCGGCAGTTTAATGAAAAACTGTTTTTT
TRBV7-6	NA	TRBJ1-5	NA	CASSLGPGQLSNQPQHF	TGTGCCAGCAGCTTAGGTCCAGGTCAACTTAGCAATCAGCCCCAGCATTTT
TRBV5-6	NA	TRBJ2-6	NA	CASSLWGPPSGANVLTF	TGTGCCAGCAGCTTGTGGGGCCCCCCCTCTGGGGCCAACGTCCTGACTTTC
TRBV28	NA	TRBJ1-5	NA	CASSLGGQSNQPQHF	TGTGCCAGCAGTTTAGGTGGGCAGAGCAATCAGCCCCAGCATTTT